This T cell receptor (beta chain) was recorded in a study of blood T cell repertoires in COVID-19. Produced via immunoSEQ multiplex PCR; TCRdb's table is partial and in-frame only. The sample has some 140,000 clones; 75% to 85% are singletons. Germline CDR1 and CDR2: SGHTA and FQGNSA. The CDR3 runs to 15 residues. Trimming cost V 5 bases and J 5 bases; bases outside gene matches: 8. The clonotype comes from a woman in her seventies with COVID-19, enrolled during active disease. Sequencing was done on a sample of peripheral blood. The gene calls are TRBV7-2 and TRBJ2-7; 11 bases agree with TRBD1. This CDR3 is CASSVRTGGFNEQYF. The CDR3 nucleotides read TGTGCCAGCAGCGTAAGGACAGGGGGCTTCAACGAGCAGTACTTC.